This T cell receptor beta chain was recovered during a study of T cell changes during pregnancy in multiple sclerosis. Repertoires were generated with immunoSEQ multiplex PCR, while TCRdb's copy carries only in-frame clones and drops some. Here the sample spans 70,000 or so clones, 92% being singletons. This material consisted of peripheral blood, taken in the third trimester of pregnancy. This sequence was found in a female donor in good health, enrolled as a control in a pregnancy study.

CDR3 loop: CASSYGGAANEKLFF. The CDR3 region has the DNA TGTGCCAGCAGTTACGGGGGGGCTGCTAATGAAAAACTGTTTTTT. The chain couples TRBV6-5 to TRBJ1-4; possible D gene TRBD1, 6 bases. Trimming removed 2 bases at V and 3 bases at J, with 10 bases between. The CDR3 runs 15 residues. CDR1 and CDR2 (germline): MNHEY, SVGAGI.